These T cell receptor beta chains were read from a single sample in a study of T cells in Graves' hyperthyroidism and ophthalmopathy. TCRdb analysed the multiplex PCR reads with MiXCR anew, one entry per CDR3 protein. The repertoire holds hundreds of thousands of distinct CDR3 sequences, approximately 15% seen once, with approximately 3.5% in the top ten. Source material: blood. The receptors come from a woman in her thirties or forties with Graves' ophthalmopathy. CDR3s include the opening cysteine and the closing phenylalanine or tryptophan. D genes are given only for firm matches. The listing skips clone size in some rows; elsewhere it reads once, few, many or a size class.

clone_size	j_call	d_call	v_call	cdr3_nt	cdr3_aa
NA	TRBJ2-3	NA	TRBV5-8	TGTGCCACAACGGAAACCAAGGTCATAGGCACAGATACGCAGTATTTT	CATTETKVIGTDTQYF
many	TRBJ2-2	NA	TRBV2	TGTGCCAGCAGTCTACAAGGCGGCACCGGGGAGCTGTTTTTT	CASSLQGGTGELFF
NA	TRBJ2-1	NA	TRBV28	TGTGCCAGCAGTGTCCAGGGGTCGGGTGAGCAGTTCTTC	CASSVQGSGEQFF
many	TRBJ2-5	NA	TRBV6-1	TGTGCCAGCAGTGAAGTACTGGTGGAGACCCAGTACTTC	CASSEVLVETQYF
few	TRBJ1-1	NA	TRBV2	TGTGCCAGCTTCCGGGGCAGATCCTCTGAAGCTTTCTTT	CASFRGRSSEAFF
many	TRBJ2-7	NA	TRBV28	TGTGCCAGCAGTCTTCCTAAAACCTACGAGCAGTACTTC	CASSLPKTYEQYF
many	TRBJ1-2	TRBD1	TRBV30	TGTGCCTGGAGTGGACAGGGGGCTCTCTATGGCTACACCTTC	CAWSGQGALYGYTF
few	TRBJ2-7	TRBD2	TRBV3-1	TGTGCCAGCAGCCAACGAGCACTAGCGGGGGGTAGCGACGAGCAGTACTTC	CASSQRALAGGSDEQYF
many	TRBJ2-3	TRBD2	TRBV10-3	TGTGCCATCAGTGAGTTTGCGGGAGCGGCAGATACGCAGTATTTT	CAISEFAGAADTQYF
few	TRBJ1-5	NA	TRBV19	TGTGCCAGTAGTATAGAACAGGGACAGCCCCAGCATTTT	CASSIEQGQPQHF
NA	TRBJ2-3	TRBD2	TRBV4-2	TGTGCCAGCAGCCAAGAAGTCGGGGCTAGCGGGAGATATACGCAGTATTTT	CASSQEVGASGRYTQYF
few	TRBJ1-1	TRBD1	TRBV29-1	TGCAGCGTTGAAGTCTTGACAGGGAGGGGCACTGAAGCTTTCTTT	CSVEVLTGRGTEAFF
many	TRBJ2-7	NA	TRBV28	TGTGCCAGCAGCTCGGGCTTCTACGAGCAGTACTTC	CASSSGFYEQYF
many	TRBJ2-7	TRBD1	TRBV2	TGTGCCAGCAGCCGGGACAGGGCCTACGAGCAGTACTTC	CASSRDRAYEQYF
many	TRBJ2-1	NA	TRBV20-1	TGCAGTGCTAGCTCAGTTAGCCATGAGCAGTTCTTC	CSASSVSHEQFF
few	TRBJ2-3	NA	TRBV6-5	TGTGCCAGCAGTTACGCGGGTCCCAGAGGTGATACGCAGTATTTT	CASSYAGPRGDTQYF
many	TRBJ2-3	NA	TRBV2	TGTGCCAGCAGATGGGGGGGCACAGATACGCAGTATTTT	CASRWGGTDTQYF
few	TRBJ2-5	TRBD2	TRBV7-9	TGTGCCAGCAGCCCAATGGGGGGGCAAGAGACCCAGTACTTC	CASSPMGGQETQYF
NA	TRBJ2-3	NA	TRBV9	TGTGCCAGCAGCCCCTCGGCGGGGAAATCAGATACGCAGTATTTT	CASSPSAGKSDTQYF
few	TRBJ2-3	TRBD2	TRBV20-1	TGCAGTGCTAGAGCCCAGGCCGGACTAGCGGGGGGACCAGATACGCAGTATTTT	CSARAQAGLAGGPDTQYF
many	TRBJ1-1	NA	TRBV6-1	TGTGCCAGCGGGGCTGTACGGGGCACTGAAGCTTTCTTT	CASGAVRGTEAFF
NA	TRBJ2-7	TRBD1	TRBV30	TGTGCCTGGAGTCGCCGGACAGGACAATACGAGCAGTACTTC	CAWSRRTGQYEQYF
many	TRBJ1-6	NA	TRBV6-1	TGTGCCAGCAGTTCCGGACTAGCCAATTCACCCCTCCACTTT	CASSSGLANSPLHF
few	TRBJ1-1	NA	TRBV6-5	TGTGCCAGCAGTTACGCCGGGATCATGAACACTGAAGCTTTCTTT	CASSYAGIMNTEAFF
many	TRBJ2-1	NA	TRBV12-3/TRBV12-4	TGTGCCAGCACCGTAGGGGAATCGGACAATGAGCAGTTCTTC	CASTVGESDNEQFF
many	TRBJ1-2	NA	TRBV11-2	TGTGCCAGCAGCTTGACCGGGACCGTAGATTTTGGTGGCTACACCTTC	CASSLTGTVDFGGYTF
few	TRBJ2-3	NA	TRBV20-1	TGCAGTGCTAGAGATTATTCGGGAGACAGCAGCACAGATACGCAGTATTTT	CSARDYSGDSSTDTQYF
few	TRBJ1-4	NA	TRBV7-9	TGTGCCAGCAGCCATGATACAGGGTTCGTAGCAACTAATGAAAAACTGTTTTTT	CASSHDTGFVATNEKLFF
NA	TRBJ1-2	NA	TRBV6-5	TGTGCCAGCAGCTTACAGGGAAACGGGAACTATGGCTACACCTTC	CASSLQGNGNYGYTF
many	TRBJ2-7	TRBD1	TRBV6-6	TGTGCCAGCAGTTACTCGGGGACAGTGGGGAGCTCCTACGAGCAGTACTTC	CASSYSGTVGSSYEQYF
NA	TRBJ2-2	TRBD1	TRBV5-1	TGCGCCAGCAGCTTGGAGCAGGGGGCCAGCACCGGGGAGCTGTTTTTT	CASSLEQGASTGELFF
NA	TRBJ2-7	NA	TRBV12-3/TRBV12-4	TGTGCGATACGCTGGGATTCCGAAGCCTACGAGCAGTACTTC	CAIRWDSEAYEQYF
NA	TRBJ2-6	NA	TRBV28	TGTGCCAGCACTAAGGATCTAGAGGTTATTTCTGGGGCCAACGTCCTGACTTTC	CASTKDLEVISGANVLTF
NA	TRBJ2-6	TRBD1	TRBV4-2	TGTGCCAGCAGCCAAGGAGCGACAGGGAACTCTGGGGCCAACGTCCTGACTTTC	CASSQGATGNSGANVLTF
few	TRBJ2-2	NA	TRBV7-3	TGTGCCAGCAGCTTAGGGTACAGGAACACCGGGGAGCTGTTTTTT	CASSLGYRNTGELFF
few	TRBJ1-2	TRBD1	TRBV28	TGTGCCAGCAGTTCGTCTCACAGGGGACCCAACTATGGCTACACCTTC	CASSSSHRGPNYGYTF
few	TRBJ2-1	NA	TRBV29-1	TGCAGCGTTGAGCCAAATGAGCAGTTCTTC	CSVEPNEQFF
many	TRBJ2-5	NA	TRBV11-2	TGTGCCAGCAGCTCCAATAGGGGCGGCGAGACCCAGTACTTC	CASSSNRGGETQYF
NA	TRBJ1-6	TRBD1	TRBV10-3	TGTGCCATCAGCGCCGGGACAGGGCTGGGGAATTCACCCCTCCACTTT	CAISAGTGLGNSPLHF
NA	TRBJ1-1	TRBD1	TRBV7-9	TGTGCCAGCAGCTCCCCCAGTAGACAGGGACTGAACACTGAAGCTTTCTTT	CASSSPSRQGLNTEAFF
few	TRBJ2-7	NA	TRBV19	TGTGCCAGTACACCCCGGTTAGGGTTGAACGAGCAGTACTTC	CASTPRLGLNEQYF
NA	TRBJ2-1	TRBD2	TRBV5-1	TGCGCCAGCGGACGACTAGCGGGAGGGGATGAGCAGTTCTTC	CASGRLAGGDEQFF
many	TRBJ2-3	TRBD2	TRBV27	TGTGCCAGCAGTTTGTTAGCGGGAGGGCCAGATACGCAGTATTTT	CASSLLAGGPDTQYF
few	TRBJ1-4	NA	TRBV7-3	TGTGCCAGCAGCTTAGCGGGTCCAACTAATGAAAAACTGTTTTTT	CASSLAGPTNEKLFF
many	TRBJ2-3	NA	TRBV27	TGTGCCAGCAGTTTATCGAGTCGTCCCACCACAGATACGCAGTATTTT	CASSLSSRPTTDTQYF
few	TRBJ2-5	TRBD1	TRBV15	TGTGCCACCAGCAGAGATGACAGGGGTGTAAAGACCCAGTACTTC	CATSRDDRGVKTQYF
NA	TRBJ2-1	TRBD2	TRBV5-1	TGCGCCAGCAGCTACGGGACTAGCGGGATGGGGTACAATGAGCAGTTCTTC	CASSYGTSGMGYNEQFF
NA	TRBJ2-5	NA	TRBV10-3	TGTGCCATCAGGGGACTGGGGGGAGAGACCCAGTACTTC	CAIRGLGGETQYF
many	TRBJ2-5	TRBD2	TRBV29-1	TGCAGCGTTGAGGACAGACTAGCGGGTGTTACTGAGACCCAGTACTTC	CSVEDRLAGVTETQYF
many	TRBJ1-3	NA	TRBV3-1	TGTGCCAGCAGCCAAGGAGGAGGCCCTGGAAACACCATATATTTT	CASSQGGGPGNTIYF
NA	TRBJ1-1	NA	TRBV27	TGTGCCAGCAGTTTTAAACGCGGAATAGCTGAAGCTTTCTTT	CASSFKRGIAEAFF